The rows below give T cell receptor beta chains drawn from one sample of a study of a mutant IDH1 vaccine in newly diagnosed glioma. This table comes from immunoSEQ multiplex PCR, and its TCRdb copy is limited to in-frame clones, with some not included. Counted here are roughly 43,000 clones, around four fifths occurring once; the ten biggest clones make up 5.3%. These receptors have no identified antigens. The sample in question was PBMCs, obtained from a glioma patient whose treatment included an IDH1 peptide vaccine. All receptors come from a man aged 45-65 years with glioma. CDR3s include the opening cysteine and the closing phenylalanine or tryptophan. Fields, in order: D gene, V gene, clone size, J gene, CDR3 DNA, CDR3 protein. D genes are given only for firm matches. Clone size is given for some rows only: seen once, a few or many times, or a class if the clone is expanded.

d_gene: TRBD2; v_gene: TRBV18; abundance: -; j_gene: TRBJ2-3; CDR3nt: TGTGCCAGCTCACCAAGGCTAGCGGGGGGAATAGATACGCAGTATTTT; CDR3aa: CASSPRLAGGIDTQYF
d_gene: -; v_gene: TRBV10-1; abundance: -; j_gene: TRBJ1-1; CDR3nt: TGCGCCAGCTCTGGGGGCGTCGGCACTGAAGCTTTCTTT; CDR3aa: CASSGGVGTEAFF
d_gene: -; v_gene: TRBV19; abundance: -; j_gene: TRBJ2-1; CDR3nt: TGTGCCAGTAGTTCCACCGGGACGCAATACAATGAGCAGTTCTTC; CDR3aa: CASSSTGTQYNEQFF
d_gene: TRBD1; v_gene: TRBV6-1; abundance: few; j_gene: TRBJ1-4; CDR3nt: TGTGCCAGCAGTGGACAGGGTTGGGCTAATGAAAAACTGTTTTTT; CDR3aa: CASSGQGWANEKLFF
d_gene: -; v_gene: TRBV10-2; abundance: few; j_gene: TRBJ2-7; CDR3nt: TGCGCCAGCAGTGAGGCGAAAAAGGGGCCTGCCTACGAGCAGTACTTC; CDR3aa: CASSEAKKGPAYEQYF
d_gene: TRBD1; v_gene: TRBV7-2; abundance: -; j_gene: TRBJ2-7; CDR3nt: TGTGCCAGCAGCTTAGAGGCAGGGGGACCCTACGAGCAGTACTTC; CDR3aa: CASSLEAGGPYEQYF
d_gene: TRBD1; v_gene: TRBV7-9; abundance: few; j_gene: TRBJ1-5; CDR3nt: TGTGCCAGCAGCCCAATTACAGGGGGTCCTCAGCCCCAGCATTTT; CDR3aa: CASSPITGGPQPQHF
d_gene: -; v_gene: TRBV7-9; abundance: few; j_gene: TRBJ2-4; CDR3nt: TGTGCCAGCAGCTTTGGTCAGGTTGCGAACATTCAGTACTTC; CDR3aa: CASSFGQVANIQYF
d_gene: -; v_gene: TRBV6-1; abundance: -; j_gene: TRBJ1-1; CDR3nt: TGTGCCAGCAGTCGACGGGCCATAGACACTGAAGCTTTCTTT; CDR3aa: CASSRRAIDTEAFF
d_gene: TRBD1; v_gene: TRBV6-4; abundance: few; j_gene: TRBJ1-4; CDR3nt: TGTGCCAGCAGTGCGCGTTCAGGGACAGGAGAAAAACTGTTTTTT; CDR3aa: CASSARSGTGEKLFF
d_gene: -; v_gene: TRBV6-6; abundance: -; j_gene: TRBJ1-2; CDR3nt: TGTGCCAGCACTGGGGATGGCTACACCTTC; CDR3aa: CASTGDGYTF
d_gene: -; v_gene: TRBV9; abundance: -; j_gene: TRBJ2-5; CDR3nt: TGTGCCAGCAGCGCTAAGGGTTTTGAGACCCAGTACTTC; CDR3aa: CASSAKGFETQYF
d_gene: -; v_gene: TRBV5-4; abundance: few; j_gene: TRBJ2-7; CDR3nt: TGTGCCAGCAGCTTGAAAGGGAGCTCCTACGAGCAGTACTTC; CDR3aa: CASSLKGSSYEQYF
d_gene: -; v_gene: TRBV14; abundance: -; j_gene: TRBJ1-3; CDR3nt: TGTGCCAGCAGCCAAGGGACACTGGGAAACACCATATATTTT; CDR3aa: CASSQGTLGNTIYF
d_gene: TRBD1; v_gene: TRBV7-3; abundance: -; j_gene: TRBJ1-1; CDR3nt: TGTGCCAGCAGCCGGGACAGGGTCACTGAAGCTTTCTTT; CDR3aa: CASSRDRVTEAFF
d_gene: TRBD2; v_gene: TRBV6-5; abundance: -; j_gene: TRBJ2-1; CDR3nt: TGTGCCAGCAGACTAGCGGGGGGGCCGAATGAGCAGTTCTTC; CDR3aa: CASRLAGGPNEQFF
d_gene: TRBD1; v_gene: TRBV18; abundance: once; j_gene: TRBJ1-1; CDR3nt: TGTGCCAGCTCACGCACCGGACAGGGCCGAAGGGGGGACACTGAAGCTTTCTTT; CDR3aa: CASSRTGQGRRGDTEAFF
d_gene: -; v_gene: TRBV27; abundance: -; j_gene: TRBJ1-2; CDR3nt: TGTGCCAGCAGTTCCCAGACCGGGGGCTATGGCTACACCTTC; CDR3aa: CASSSQTGGYGYTF
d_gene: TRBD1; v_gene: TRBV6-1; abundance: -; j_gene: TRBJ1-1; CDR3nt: TGTGCCAGTGTTGATGGACAGGGCCTGAGAGCTTTCTTT; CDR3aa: CASVDGQGLRAFF
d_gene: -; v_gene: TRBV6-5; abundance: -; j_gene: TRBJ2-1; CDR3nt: TGTGCCAGCAGCTTGACCGGCCAAGCATACAATGAGCAGTTCTTC; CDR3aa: CASSLTGQAYNEQFF
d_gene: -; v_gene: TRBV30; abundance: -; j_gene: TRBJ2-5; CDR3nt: TGTGCCTGGAGTGTACGACAGAACCAAGAGACCCAGTACTTC; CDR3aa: CAWSVRQNQETQYF
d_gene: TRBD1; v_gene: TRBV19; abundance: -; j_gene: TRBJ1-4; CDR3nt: TGTGCCAGTAGGGACAGGATCGCAACTAATGAAAAACTGTTTTTT; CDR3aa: CASRDRIATNEKLFF
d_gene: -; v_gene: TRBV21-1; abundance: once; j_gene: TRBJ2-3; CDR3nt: TGTGCCAGCAGCGAAAGGGATACGCAGTATTTT; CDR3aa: CASSERDTQYF
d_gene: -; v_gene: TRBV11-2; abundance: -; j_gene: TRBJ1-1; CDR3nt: TGTGCCAGCAGCTTAGGGGAATGGCCTGAAGCTTTCTTT; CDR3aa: CASSLGEWPEAFF
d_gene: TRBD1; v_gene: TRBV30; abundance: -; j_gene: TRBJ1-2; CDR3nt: TGTGCCTGGAGTCGACGGACAGGCGATGGCTACACCTTC; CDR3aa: CAWSRRTGDGYTF
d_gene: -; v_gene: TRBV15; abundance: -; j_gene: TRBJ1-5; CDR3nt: TGTGCCACCAGCATAGGTATCAGCAATCAGCCCCAGCATTTT; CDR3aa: CATSIGISNQPQHF
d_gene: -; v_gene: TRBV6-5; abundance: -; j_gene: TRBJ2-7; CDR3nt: TGTGCCAGCAGTTACAGGGTGACCTCCTACGAGCAGTACTTC; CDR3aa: CASSYRVTSYEQYF
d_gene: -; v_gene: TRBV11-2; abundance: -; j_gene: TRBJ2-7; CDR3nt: TGTGCCAGCAGCTTAGGAGCAGGGGCCTACGAGCAGTACTTC; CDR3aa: CASSLGAGAYEQYF
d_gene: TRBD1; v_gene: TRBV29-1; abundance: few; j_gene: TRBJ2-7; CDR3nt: TGCAGCGTTACAGGGGAATCCTACGAGCAGTACTTC; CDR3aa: CSVTGESYEQYF
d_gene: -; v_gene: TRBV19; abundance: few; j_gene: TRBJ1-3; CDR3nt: TGTGCCAGTAGTATGGGCAACTCTGGAAACACCATATATTTT; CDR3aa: CASSMGNSGNTIYF
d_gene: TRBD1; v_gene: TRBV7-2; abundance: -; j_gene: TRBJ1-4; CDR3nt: TGTGCCAGCAGCTCTACTCAGGACAGGGCGCGGAATGAAAAACTGTTTTTT; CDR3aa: CASSSTQDRARNEKLFF
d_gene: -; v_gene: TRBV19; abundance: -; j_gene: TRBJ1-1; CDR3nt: TGTGCCACCCAGGATCAGGGCGCTGAAGCTTTCTTT; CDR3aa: CATQDQGAEAFF
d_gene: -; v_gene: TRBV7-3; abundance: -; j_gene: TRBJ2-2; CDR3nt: TGTGCCAGCAGCCCGGGACGAGGGATAAACACCGGGGAGCTGTTTTTT; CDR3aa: CASSPGRGINTGELFF
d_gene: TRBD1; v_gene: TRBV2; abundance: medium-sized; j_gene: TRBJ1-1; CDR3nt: TGTGCCAGCAGAGGACAGGGGAGGGACACTGAAGCTTTCTTT; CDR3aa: CASRGQGRDTEAFF
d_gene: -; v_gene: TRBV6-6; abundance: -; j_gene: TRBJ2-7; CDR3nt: TGTGCCAGCCTTCGGGGCGACGAGCAGTACTTC; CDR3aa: CASLRGDEQYF
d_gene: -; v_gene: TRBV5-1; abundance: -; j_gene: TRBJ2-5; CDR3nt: TGCGCCAGCAGCTCCACGGGGGCTGGGCAAGAGACCCAGTACTTC; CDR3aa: CASSSTGAGQETQYF
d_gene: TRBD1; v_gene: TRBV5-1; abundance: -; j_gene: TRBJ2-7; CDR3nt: TGCGCCAGCAGCTCGGGACAGGTGACCTACGAGCAGTACTTC; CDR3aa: CASSSGQVTYEQYF
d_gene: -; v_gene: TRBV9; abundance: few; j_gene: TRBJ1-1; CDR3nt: TGTGCCAGCAGCGTCCTTCTTCAGGGGACTGAAGCTTTCTTT; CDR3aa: CASSVLLQGTEAFF
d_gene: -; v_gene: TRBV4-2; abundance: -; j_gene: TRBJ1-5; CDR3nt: TGTGCCAGCAGCCAAGCACAGGGCCCTAATCAGCCCCAGCATTTT; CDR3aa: CASSQAQGPNQPQHF
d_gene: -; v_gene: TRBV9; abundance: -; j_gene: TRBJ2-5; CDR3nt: TGTGCCAGCAGCGTTACGGTATCAGAGACCCAGTACTTC; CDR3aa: CASSVTVSETQYF
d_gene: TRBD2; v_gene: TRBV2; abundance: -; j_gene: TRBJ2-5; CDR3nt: TGTGCCAGCAGATTTGGGGGGGGGACGGAGACCCAGTACTTC; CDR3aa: CASRFGGGTETQYF
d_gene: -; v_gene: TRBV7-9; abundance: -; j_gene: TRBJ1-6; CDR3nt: TGTGCCAGCAGCTTAGCGCGAACAGATGAAAATTCACCCCTCCACTTT; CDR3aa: CASSLARTDENSPLHF
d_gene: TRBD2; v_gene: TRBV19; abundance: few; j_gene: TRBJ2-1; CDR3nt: TGTGCCAGTAGTACCAACCCCGGGACTAGCAGTGAGCAGTTCTTC; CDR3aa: CASSTNPGTSSEQFF
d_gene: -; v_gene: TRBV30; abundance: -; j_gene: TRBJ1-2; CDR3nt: TGTGCCTGCCCGACGGCGGGGGATGGCTACACCTTC; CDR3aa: CACPTAGDGYTF
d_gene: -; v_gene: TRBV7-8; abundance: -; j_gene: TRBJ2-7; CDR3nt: TGTGCCAGCAGCTTAGGTGAGGTCGCCTACGAGCAGTACTTC; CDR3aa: CASSLGEVAYEQYF
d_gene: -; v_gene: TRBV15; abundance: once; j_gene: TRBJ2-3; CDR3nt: TGTGCCACCAGCAGTAAGCGGTCCTACCCCACAGATACGCAGTATTTT; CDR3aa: CATSSKRSYPTDTQYF